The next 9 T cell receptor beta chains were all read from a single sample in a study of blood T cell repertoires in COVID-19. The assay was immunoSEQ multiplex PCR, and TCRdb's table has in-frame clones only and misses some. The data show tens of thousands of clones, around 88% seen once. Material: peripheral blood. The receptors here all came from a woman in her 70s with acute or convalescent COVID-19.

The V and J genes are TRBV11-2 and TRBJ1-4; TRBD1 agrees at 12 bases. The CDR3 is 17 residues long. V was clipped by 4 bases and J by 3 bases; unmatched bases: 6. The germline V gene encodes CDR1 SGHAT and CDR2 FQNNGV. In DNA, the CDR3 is TGTGCCAGCAGCTCCGGGACAGGGGGCTCGGCTAATGAAAAACTGTTTTTT. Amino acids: CASSSGTGGSANEKLFF.

The CDR3 nucleotides are TGTGCCAGCAGTGAGCCGGGGAGCTCCTACGAGCAGTACTTC. Translated, it gives CASSEPGSSYEQYF. The chain is built from TRBV25-1 and TRBJ2-7, with a tentative D call TRBD2 (5 bases). Trimming shortened V by 3 bases and J by 0 bases, and 9 bases separated the two germline ends. Germline V lookup: CDR1 MGHDK, CDR2 SYGVNS. This CDR3 contains 14 residues.

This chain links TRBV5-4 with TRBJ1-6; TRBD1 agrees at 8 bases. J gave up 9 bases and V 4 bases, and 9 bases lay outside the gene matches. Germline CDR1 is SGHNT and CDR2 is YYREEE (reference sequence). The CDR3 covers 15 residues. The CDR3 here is CASSQRTGSGSPLHF. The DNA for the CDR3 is TGTGCCAGCAGCCAACGGACAGGGTCGGGTTCACCCCTCCACTTT.

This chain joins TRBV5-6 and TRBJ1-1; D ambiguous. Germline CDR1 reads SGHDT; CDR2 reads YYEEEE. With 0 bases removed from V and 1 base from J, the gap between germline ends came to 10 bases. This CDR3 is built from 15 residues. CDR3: CASSLVQVRNTEAFF. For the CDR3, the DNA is TGTGCCAGCAGCTTGGTCCAGGTACGGAACACTGAAGCTTTCTTT.

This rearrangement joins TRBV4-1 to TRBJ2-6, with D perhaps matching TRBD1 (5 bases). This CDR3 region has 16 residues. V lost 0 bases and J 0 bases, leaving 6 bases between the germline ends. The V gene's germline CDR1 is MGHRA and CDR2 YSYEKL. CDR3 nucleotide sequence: TGCGCCAGCAGCCAAGAGGGGCACTCTGGGGCCAACGTCCTGACTTTC. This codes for CASSQEGHSGANVLTF.

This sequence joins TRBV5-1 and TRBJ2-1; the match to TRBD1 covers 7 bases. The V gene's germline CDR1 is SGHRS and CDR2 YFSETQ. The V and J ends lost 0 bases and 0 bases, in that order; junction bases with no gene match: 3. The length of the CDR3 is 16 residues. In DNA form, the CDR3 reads TGCGCCAGCAGCTTGGGGCAGGGGGTCTCCTACAATGAGCAGTTCTTC. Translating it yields CASSLGQGVSYNEQFF. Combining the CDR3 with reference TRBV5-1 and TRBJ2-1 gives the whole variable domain KAGVTQTPRYLIKTRGQQVTLSCSPISGHRSVSWYQQTPGQGLQFLFEYFSETQRNKGNFPGRFSGRQFSNSRSEMNVSTLELGDSALYLCASSLGQGVSYNEQFFGPGTRLTVL.

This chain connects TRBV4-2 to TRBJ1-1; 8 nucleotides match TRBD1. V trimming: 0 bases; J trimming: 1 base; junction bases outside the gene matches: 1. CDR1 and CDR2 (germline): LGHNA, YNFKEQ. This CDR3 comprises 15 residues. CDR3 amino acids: CASSQEGTGNTEAFF. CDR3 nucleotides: TGTGCCAGCAGCCAAGAGGGGACAGGGAACACTGAAGCTTTCTTT.

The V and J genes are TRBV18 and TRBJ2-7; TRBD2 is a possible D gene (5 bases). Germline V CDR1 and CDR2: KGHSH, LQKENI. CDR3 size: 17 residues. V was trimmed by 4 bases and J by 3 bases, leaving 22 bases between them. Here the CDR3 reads CASSLSGRSAVIYEQYF. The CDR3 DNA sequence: TGTGCCAGCTCACTGAGTGGGCGTTCAGCGGTGATCTACGAGCAGTACTTC.

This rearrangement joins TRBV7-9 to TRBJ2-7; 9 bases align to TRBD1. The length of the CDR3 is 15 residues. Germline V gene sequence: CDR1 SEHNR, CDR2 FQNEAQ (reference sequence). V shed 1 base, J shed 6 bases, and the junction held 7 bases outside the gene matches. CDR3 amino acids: CASSLVGTGTSEQYF. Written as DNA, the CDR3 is TGTGCCAGCAGCTTAGTGGGGACAGGGACCTCCGAGCAGTACTTC.